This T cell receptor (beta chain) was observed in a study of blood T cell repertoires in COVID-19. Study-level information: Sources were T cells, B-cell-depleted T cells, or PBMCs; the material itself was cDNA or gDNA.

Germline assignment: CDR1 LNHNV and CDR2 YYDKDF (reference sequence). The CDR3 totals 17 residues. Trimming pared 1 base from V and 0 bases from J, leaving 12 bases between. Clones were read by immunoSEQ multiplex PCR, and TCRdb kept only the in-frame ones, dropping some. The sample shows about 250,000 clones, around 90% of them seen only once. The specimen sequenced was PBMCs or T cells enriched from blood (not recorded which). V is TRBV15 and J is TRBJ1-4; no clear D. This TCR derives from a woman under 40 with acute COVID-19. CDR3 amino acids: CATSRAFPVATNEKLFF. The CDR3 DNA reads TGTGCCACCAGCAGAGCCTTTCCGGTTGCAACTAATGAAAAACTGTTTTTT.